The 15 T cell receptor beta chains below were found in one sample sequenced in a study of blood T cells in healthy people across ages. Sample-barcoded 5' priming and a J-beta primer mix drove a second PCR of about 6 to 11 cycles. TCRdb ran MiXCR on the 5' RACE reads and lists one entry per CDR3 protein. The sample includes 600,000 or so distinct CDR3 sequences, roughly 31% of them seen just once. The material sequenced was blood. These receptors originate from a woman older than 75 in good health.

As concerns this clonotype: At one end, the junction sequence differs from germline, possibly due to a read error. The CDR3 nucleotides are TGTGCCAGCTCACCATTCGACAGGGATGGCGAGACCCAGTGCTTC. Translating it yields CASSPFDRDGETQCF. The genes are TRBV18 and TRBJ2-5; TRBD1 aligns across 7 bases. CDR1 and CDR2 from the germline V gene are KGHSH and LQKENI. The CDR3 runs to 15 residues.

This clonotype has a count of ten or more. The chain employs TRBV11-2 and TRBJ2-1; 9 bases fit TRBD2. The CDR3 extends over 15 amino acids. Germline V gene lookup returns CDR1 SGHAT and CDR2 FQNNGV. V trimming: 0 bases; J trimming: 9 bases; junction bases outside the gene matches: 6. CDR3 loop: CASSLEGGGASEQFF. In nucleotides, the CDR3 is TGTGCCAGCAGCTTAGAAGGCGGGGGGGCCAGTGAGCAGTTCTTC.

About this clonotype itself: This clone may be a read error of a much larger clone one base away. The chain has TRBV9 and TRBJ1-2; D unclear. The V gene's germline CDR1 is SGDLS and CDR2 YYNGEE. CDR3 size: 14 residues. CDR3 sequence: CASSAGRANYGHTF. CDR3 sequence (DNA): TGTGCCAGCAGCGCCGGACGGGCTAACTATGGCCACACCTTC.

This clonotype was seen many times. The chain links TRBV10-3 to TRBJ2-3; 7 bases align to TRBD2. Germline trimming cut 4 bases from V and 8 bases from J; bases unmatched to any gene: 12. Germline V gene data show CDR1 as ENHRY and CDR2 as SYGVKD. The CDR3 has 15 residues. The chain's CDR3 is CAISGGSGDRATQYF. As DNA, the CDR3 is TGTGCCATCAGTGGGGGGAGCGGGGATAGAGCTACGCAGTATTTT.

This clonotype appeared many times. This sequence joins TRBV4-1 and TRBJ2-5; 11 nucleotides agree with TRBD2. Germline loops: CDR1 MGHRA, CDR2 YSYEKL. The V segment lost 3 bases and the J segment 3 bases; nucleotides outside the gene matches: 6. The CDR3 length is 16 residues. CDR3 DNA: TGCGCCAGCAGCCAGGGGTCTAGCGGGGGGAAAGAGACCCAGTACTTC. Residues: CASSQGSSGGKETQYF.

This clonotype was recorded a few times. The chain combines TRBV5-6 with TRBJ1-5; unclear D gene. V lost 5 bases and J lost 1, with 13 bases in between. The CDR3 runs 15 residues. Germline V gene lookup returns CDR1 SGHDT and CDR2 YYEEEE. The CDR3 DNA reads TGTGCCAGCAGTCGAGGGTTATGGAGCAATCAGCCCCAGCATTTT. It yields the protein CASSRGLWSNQPQHF.

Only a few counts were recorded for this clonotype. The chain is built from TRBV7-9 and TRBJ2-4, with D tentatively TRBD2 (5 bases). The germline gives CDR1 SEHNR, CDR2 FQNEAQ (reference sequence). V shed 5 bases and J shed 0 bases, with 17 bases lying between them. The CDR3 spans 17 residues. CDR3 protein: CASSPFGGLGAKNIQYF. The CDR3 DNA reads TGTGCCAGCAGCCCATTCGGAGGTCTGGGAGCCAAAAACATTCAGTACTTC.

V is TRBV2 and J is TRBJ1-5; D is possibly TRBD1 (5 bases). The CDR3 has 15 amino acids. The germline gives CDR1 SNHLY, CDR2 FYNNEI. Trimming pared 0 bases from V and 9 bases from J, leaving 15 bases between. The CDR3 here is CASSEARGSQGPQHF. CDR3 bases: TGTGCCAGCAGTGAAGCGCGGGGGAGCCAAGGGCCCCAGCATTTT.

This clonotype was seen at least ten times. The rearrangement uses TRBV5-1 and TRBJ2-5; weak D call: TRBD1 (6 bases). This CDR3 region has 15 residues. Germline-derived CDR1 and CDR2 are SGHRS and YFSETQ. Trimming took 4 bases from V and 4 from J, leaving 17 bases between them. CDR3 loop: CASSPTGSGRETQYF. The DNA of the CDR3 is TGCGCCAGCAGCCCAACAGGGAGTGGGAGAGAGACCCAGTACTTC. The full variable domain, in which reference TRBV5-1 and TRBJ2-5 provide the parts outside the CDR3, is KAGVTQTPRYLIKTRGQQVTLSCSPISGHRSVSWYQQTPGQGLQFLFEYFSETQRNKGNFPGRFSGRQFSNSRSEMNVSTLELGDSALYLCASSPTGSGRETQYFGPGTRLLVL.

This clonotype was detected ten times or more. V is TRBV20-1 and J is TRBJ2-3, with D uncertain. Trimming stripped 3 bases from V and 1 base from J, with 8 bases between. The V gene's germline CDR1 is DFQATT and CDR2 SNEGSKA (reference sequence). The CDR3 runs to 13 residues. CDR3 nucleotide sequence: TGCAGTGCTAGGATTTCAGGCACAGATACGCAGTATTTT. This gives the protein CSARISGTDTQYF.

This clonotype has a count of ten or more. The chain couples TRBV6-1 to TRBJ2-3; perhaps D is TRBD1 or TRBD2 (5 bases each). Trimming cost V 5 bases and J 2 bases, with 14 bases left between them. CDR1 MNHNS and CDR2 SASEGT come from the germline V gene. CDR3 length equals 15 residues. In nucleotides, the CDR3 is TGTGCCAGCAGTTGGGACGGGCGAGACACAGATACGCAGTATTTT. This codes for CASSWDGRDTDTQYF.

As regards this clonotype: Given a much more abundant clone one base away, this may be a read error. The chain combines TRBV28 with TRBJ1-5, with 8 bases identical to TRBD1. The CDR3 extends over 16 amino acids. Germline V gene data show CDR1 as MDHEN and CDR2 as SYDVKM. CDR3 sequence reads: CASSLWQGAGNQPRHF. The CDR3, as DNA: TGTGCCAGCAGTTTATGGCAGGGGGCCGGCAATCAGCCCCGGCATTTT.

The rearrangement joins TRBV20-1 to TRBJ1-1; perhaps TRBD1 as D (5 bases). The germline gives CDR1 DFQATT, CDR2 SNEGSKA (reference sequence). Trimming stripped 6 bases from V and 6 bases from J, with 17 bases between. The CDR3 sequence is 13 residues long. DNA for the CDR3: TGCAGTGCGCCGACCCTGATGGGGGCTGAAGCTTTCTTT. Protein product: CSAPTLMGAEAFF.

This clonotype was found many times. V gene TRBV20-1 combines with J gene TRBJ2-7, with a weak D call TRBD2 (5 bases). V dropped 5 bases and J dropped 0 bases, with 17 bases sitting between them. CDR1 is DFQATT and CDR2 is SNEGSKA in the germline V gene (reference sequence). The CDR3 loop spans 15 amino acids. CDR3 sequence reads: CSAPGVGDSSYEQYF. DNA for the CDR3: TGCAGTGCTCCCGGGGTCGGAGATAGCTCCTACGAGCAGTACTTC.

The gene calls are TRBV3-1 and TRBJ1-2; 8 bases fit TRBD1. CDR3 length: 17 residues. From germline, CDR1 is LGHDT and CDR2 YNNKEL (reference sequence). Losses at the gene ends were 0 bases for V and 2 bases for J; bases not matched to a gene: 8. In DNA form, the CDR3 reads TGTGCCAGCAGCCAAGATCGGGGCAGGGGGCGCAACTATGGCTACACCTTC. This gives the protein CASSQDRGRGRNYGYTF.